Listed below are T cell receptor beta chains from one sample, sequenced in a study of T cell repertoires in cytomegalovirus infection. Their cognate antigens are unknown. One entry per CDR3 protein, called by TCRdb with MiXCR from the reads. Of roughly 920,000 distinct CDR3 sequences in the sample, more than 25% were seen once. Sequenced material: cultured CD8+ T cells from PBMCs, taken from culture after CMV antigen stimulation. Receptor source: a human donor in good health (CMV status not recorded). Some clones in this sample may be carry-over from other donors' samples. Both conserved end residues are part of each CDR3. D genes are given only for firm matches. Some rows have no size entry. The others give once, few or many, or a class for an expanded clone.

CDR3 protein	CDR3 DNA	D gene	V gene	clone size	J gene
CASSLAGTVHGYTF	TGTGCCAGCAGCTTAGCCGGGACAGTTCATGGCTACACCTTC	TRBD1	TRBV7-9	few	TRBJ1-2
CASSSRRPHEQYF	TGTGCCAGCAGTTCCAGGAGACCCCACGAGCAGTACTTC	-	TRBV27	-	TRBJ2-7
CASRSQQGRNEKLFF	TGTGCCAGCAGAAGCCAACAGGGCCGCAATGAAAAACTGTTTTTT	-	TRBV7-9	many	TRBJ1-4
CASTPNPSLSTDTQYF	TGTGCCAGCACGCCAAACCCTTCTCTTAGCACAGATACGCAGTATTTT	-	TRBV7-6	many	TRBJ2-3
CASGLAPTGLGMSHQPQHF	TGTGCTAGTGGTTTGGCCCCGACAGGGCTCGGGATGTCCCATCAGCCCCAGCATTTT	TRBD1	TRBV12-5	-	TRBJ1-5
CASSLVTGSGQPQHF	TGTGCCAGCAGCTTAGTGACAGGGAGCGGTCAGCCCCAGCATTTT	TRBD1	TRBV7-6	-	TRBJ1-5
CASRTGLREPQHF	TGTGCCAGCAGGACGGGACTCAGGGAGCCCCAGCATTTT	-	TRBV6-2/TRBV6-3	few	TRBJ1-5
CASSLEGLSAYEQYF	TGTGCCAGCAGTTTAGAAGGACTGTCAGCCTACGAGCAGTACTTC	-	TRBV12-3/TRBV12-4	-	TRBJ2-7
CASSIQQSSYNEQFF	TGTGCCAGCAGCATACAGCAGAGCTCCTACAATGAGCAGTTCTTC	-	TRBV5-5	few	TRBJ2-1
CASSSGQGLYGYTF	TGTGCCAGCAGCTCAGGACAGGGACTCTATGGCTACACCTTC	TRBD1	TRBV11-2	many	TRBJ1-2
CASSPSGGDNEKLFF	TGTGCCAGCAGTCCGTCGGGGGGGGATAATGAAAAACTGTTTTTT	-	TRBV27	few	TRBJ1-4
CASPLPGVAYNEQFF	TGTGCCAGCCCACTACCGGGAGTCGCGTACAATGAGCAGTTCTTC	-	TRBV6-1	-	TRBJ2-1
CASSEDPVTEAFF	TGTGCCAGCAGCGAGGACCCCGTCACTGAAGCTTTCTTT	-	TRBV9	few	TRBJ1-1
CATWDLWGEQYF	TGTGCCACCTGGGACCTCTGGGGGGAGCAGTACTTC	-	TRBV7-4	-	TRBJ2-7
CASRPRQGRQPQHF	TGTGCCAGCAGACCCAGACAGGGGAGGCAGCCCCAGCATTTT	TRBD1	TRBV27	-	TRBJ1-5
CASNREGAPTSLF	TGTGCCAGCAACAGGGAAGGAGCCCCAACTTCCCTCTTC	-	TRBV6-1	-	TRBJ2-5
CASRETGLAKNIQYF	TGTGCCAGTAGGGAGACAGGGCTCGCCAAAAACATTCAGTACTTC	TRBD1	TRBV28	few	TRBJ2-4
CASSLVGQGAWETQYF	TGTGCCAGCAGCTTAGTTGGACAGGGGGCTTGGGAGACCCAGTACTTC	TRBD1	TRBV11-1	-	TRBJ2-5